This T cell receptor (beta chain) was captured in a study of shared clonotypes between healthy human individuals. The study, taken as a whole, reports: Against clonotypes common to all four donors, non-shared ones had lower generation probabilities.

Worth noting for this clone: Its antigen is not known.

Each cell subset's genomic DNA was divided evenly among several immunoSEQ plates. Clones were sequenced by immunoSEQ multiplex PCR, and TCRdb holds only the in-frame ones, with some missing. The sample has roughly 2.1 million clones, about 92% seen once; the top ten hold approximately 1.7%. Cells designated naive CD8 were CD45RO-negative and were positively selected for CCR7, with terminally differentiated effector memory CD45RA+ cells excluded. Germline CDR1 and CDR2: SGDLS and YYNGEE. CDR3 length: 17 residues. V was pared by 4 bases and J by 0 bases, with 17 bases between. The V and J genes are TRBV9 and TRBJ1-3; no reliable D call. The material sequenced was naive CD8+ T cells from PBMCs. This sequence was found in a man between 18 and 29 years old in good health. Some clones in this sample may be carry-over from other donors' samples. CDR3 protein: CASSWPASTTSGNTIYF. CDR3 nucleotide sequence: TGTGCCAGCAGCTGGCCAGCCTCTACTACCTCTGGAAACACCATATATTTT. Combining the CDR3 with reference TRBV9 and TRBJ1-3 gives the whole variable domain DSGVTQTPKHLITATGQRVTLRCSPRSGDLSVYWYQQSLDQGLQFLIQYYNGEERAKGNILERFSAQQFPDLHSELNLSSLELGDSALYFCASSWPASTTSGNTIYFGEGSWLTVV.